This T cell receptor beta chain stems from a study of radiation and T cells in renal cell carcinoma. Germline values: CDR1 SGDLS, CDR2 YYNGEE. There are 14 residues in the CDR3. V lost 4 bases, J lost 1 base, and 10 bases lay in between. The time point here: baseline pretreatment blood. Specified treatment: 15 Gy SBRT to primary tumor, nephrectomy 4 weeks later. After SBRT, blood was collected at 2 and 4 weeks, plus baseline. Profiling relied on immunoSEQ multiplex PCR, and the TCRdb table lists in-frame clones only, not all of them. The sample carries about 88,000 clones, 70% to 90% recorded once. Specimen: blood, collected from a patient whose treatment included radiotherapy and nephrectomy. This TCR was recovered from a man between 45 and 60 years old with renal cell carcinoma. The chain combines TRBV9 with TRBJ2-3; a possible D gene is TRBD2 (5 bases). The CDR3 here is CASSYDYRTDTQYF. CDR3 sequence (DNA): TGTGCCAGCAGCTATGACTACCGCACAGATACGCAGTATTTT.